This entry features one TCR beta chain sequence. Its antigen is undetermined. Researchers reported that TCR beta cDNA libraries carried unique molecular identifiers. TCRdb reanalysed the PCR reads using MiXCR and keeps one entry per CDR3 protein. The sample records some 700,000 distinct CDR3 sequences, about 60% being singletons. In germline, CDR1 is DFQATT, CDR2 SNEGSKA (reference sequence). J gave up 5 bases and V 3 bases, and 4 bases lay outside the gene matches. The CDR3 consists of 14 residues. The data are from a study of post-analysis software for immune sequencing data. The wider study: The courses of disease that were included comprised relapsing-remitting, secondary progressive and progressive-relapsing multiple sclerosis. Findings of the study overall: Significantly lower normalized Chao1 diversity was seen in multiple sclerosis patients than in controls. By F measure, samples from a shared preparation batch strongly co-clustered. The five TRBV segments detected at higher frequency in patients than in controls included TRBV5-6, TRBV5-1 and TRBV20-1.

The chain carries TRBV20-1 and TRBJ2-5, with 12 bases matching TRBD2. This TCR derives from a girl aged 2 to 9 with multiple sclerosis. The sequenced sample was blood. The DNA of the CDR3 is TGCAGTGCTAGTCCCCTAGCGGGAGGGGAGACCCAGTACTTC. Amino acid sequence: CSASPLAGGETQYF.